This TCR beta chain was captured in a study of blood T cells in healthy people across ages. Combining a sample-barcoded 5' primer with a J-beta primer mix, a second PCR ran for 7 to 11 cycles. From the 5' RACE reads, TCRdb called clonotypes with MiXCR, one entry per CDR3 protein. The repertoire holds 1,500,000 or so distinct CDR3 sequences, with about 42% as singletons. This clonotype was observed a few times. CDR3 size: 16 residues. Germline lookup yields CDR1 LGHDT and CDR2 YNNKEL (reference sequence). With 4 bases clipped from V and 3 bases from J, the junction kept 10 bases outside the gene matches.

This clonotype was obtained from a woman aged 18-29 years in good health. The J gene is TRBJ2-7, the V gene TRBV3-1, with 9 bases matching TRBD1. The material sequenced was blood. The CDR3 region has the DNA TGTGCCAGCAGCCCTTACCGGGACAGGGAGAACTACGAGCAGTACTTC. This encodes CASSPYRDRENYEQYF.